Shown below are 18 T cell receptor beta chains from a single sample sequenced in a study of shared clonotypes between healthy human individuals. Here immunoSEQ multiplex PCR was the method, and the copy in TCRdb shows in-frame clones only, minus some. The profile covers approximately 590,000 clones, with just under 97% appearing a single time and 0.11% taken by the ten largest. Only CD45RO-negative cells positively selected for CCR7 counted as naive CD8 cells, so terminally differentiated effector memory CD45RA+ cells were excluded. The sample comprised naive CD8+ T cells sorted from blood. The receptors derive from a woman aged 25 to 39 in good health.

The V and J genes are TRBV27 and TRBJ2-2; 10 nucleotides align to TRBD1. The germline gives CDR1 MNHEY, CDR2 SMNVEV (reference sequence). The CDR3 has 14 residues. Germline trimming cut 3 bases from V and 6 bases from J; bases unmatched to any gene: 1. The CDR3 reads CASSFGQGAGELFF. The CDR3 DNA reads as TGTGCCAGCAGTTTTGGACAGGGGGCCGGGGAGCTGTTTTTT.

This clone was detected once. The chain carries TRBV27 and TRBJ2-3; TRBD2 agrees at 10 bases. Trimming removed 2 bases from V and 3 bases from J; junction bases left unmatched: 5. Looked up from germline, CDR1 is MNHEY and CDR2 is SMNVEV (reference sequence). CDR3 length: 16 residues. The CDR3 coding sequence is TGTGCCAGCAGTTTACTAGCGGGGGAGGGTACAGATACGCAGTATTTT. Residues: CASSLLAGEGTDTQYF.

Comment on this clone: Other DNA sequences within the sample encode an identical CDR3. The chain carries TRBV27 and TRBJ2-1; D is ambiguous. The CDR3 has 13 amino acids. Germline V gene sequence: CDR1 MNHEY, CDR2 SMNVEV (reference sequence). V shed 3 bases and J shed 5 bases, with 8 bases lying between them. CDR3 in amino acids: CASSLSGNNEQFF. As DNA, the CDR3 is TGTGCCAGCAGTTTGTCCGGAAACAATGAGCAGTTCTTC.

The rearrangement links TRBV29-1 to TRBJ2-7, with TRBD1 matching over 8 bases. The CDR3 runs 15 residues. Germline CDR1 SQVTM, CDR2 ANQGSEA. J gave up 4 bases and V 6 bases, and 14 bases lay outside the gene matches. In nucleotides, the CDR3 is TGCAGCGTCGCAGGGGGCGCCCCGTTTAGTTACGAGCAGTACTTC. Its translation: CSVAGGAPFSYEQYF.

The chain recombines TRBV27 with TRBJ2-7; 13 nucleotides match TRBD2. The germline V gene has CDR1 MNHEY and CDR2 SMNVEV (reference sequence). J lost 6 bases, V lost 5 bases, and 7 bases had no gene match. The CDR3 spans 15 residues. CDR3: CASSTGTSGKGEQYF. The CDR3 region has the DNA TGTGCCAGCAGTACCGGGACTAGCGGGAAGGGCGAGCAGTACTTC.

The chain is built from TRBV6-1 and TRBJ1-4; 7 nucleotides match TRBD1. The CDR3 runs to 13 residues. Looked up from germline, CDR1 is MNHNS and CDR2 is SASEGT. Trimming cost V 7 bases and J 6 bases; bases outside gene matches: 5. As DNA, the CDR3 is TGTGCCAGCAAAGGGACAGACTATGAAAAACTGTTTTTT. Its translation is CASKGTDYEKLFF.

CDR3 sequence (DNA): TGCGCCAGCAGCCAAGATCTTAGGAACACTGAAGCTTTCTTT. It is translated as CASSQDLRNTEAFF. The rearrangement joins TRBV4-1 to TRBJ1-1; no definite D call. The CDR3 has 14 residues. Trimming left V 0 bases short and J 1 base short, with 6 bases between. CDR1 MGHRA and CDR2 YSYEKL come from the germline V gene.

The CDR3, as DNA: TGTGCCAGCAGCTTAGAAATAGATACGCAGTATTTT. Its protein product is CASSLEIDTQYF. The chain employs TRBV7-9 and TRBJ2-3; D ambiguous. The CDR3 extends over 12 amino acids. V lost 1 base to trimming and J lost 5 bases, with 4 bases between them. Germline V gives CDR1 SEHNR, CDR2 FQNEAQ (reference sequence).

CDR3 loop: CASSPRQAGDEQFF. DNA for the CDR3: TGTGCCAGCAGTCCCAGACAGGCAGGGGATGAGCAGTTCTTC. The rearrangement joins TRBV27 to TRBJ2-1; possible D gene TRBD1, 6 bases. Between the trimmed V and J ends, which lost 5 bases and 8 bases, there was a span of 16 bases. The CDR3 is 14 amino acids. Looked up from germline, CDR1 is MNHEY and CDR2 is SMNVEV (reference sequence).

This clone appeared once. The V gene is TRBV19, the J gene TRBJ1-1; TRBD1 agrees at 7 bases. Germline-derived CDR1 and CDR2 are LNHDA and SQIVND (reference sequence). The CDR3 is made up of 14 amino acids. Trimming took 7 bases from V and 4 from J; bases not matched to a gene: 9. CDR3 in DNA: TGTGCCAGTAAGGGGGCAGGGGCGGCCACTGAAGCTTTCTTT. It yields the protein CASKGAGAATEAFF.

CDR3: CATSLGPSNQPQHF. Here the CDR3 DNA reads TGTGCCACCAGCCTGGGCCCGAGCAATCAGCCCCAGCATTTT. The rearrangement uses TRBV15 and TRBJ1-5, with no clear D. CDR3 length equals 14 residues. CDR1 and CDR2 (germline): LNHNV, YYDKDF (reference sequence). Deletions cut 5 bases from V and 1 base from J, with 9 bases between. The full variable domain, in which reference TRBV15 and TRBJ1-5 provide the parts outside the CDR3, is DAMVIQNPRYQVTQFGKPVTLSCSQTLNHNVMYWYQQKSSQAPKLLFHYYDKDFNNEADTPDNFQSRRPNTSFCFLDIRSPGLGDTAMYLCATSLGPSNQPQHFGDGTRLSIL.

Worth noting for this clone: This CDR3 is also generated by other DNA sequences in the sample. The gene calls are TRBV15 and TRBJ2-7, with 8 positions matching TRBD1. V gave up 4 bases and J gave up 1 base; unmatched junction bases: 3. The germline CDR1 and CDR2 sequences are LNHNV and YYDKDF (reference sequence). The CDR3 loop spans 14 amino acids. The CDR3 DNA reads as TGTGCCACCAGCATAGGACAGGGTTCCTACGAGCAGTACTTC. Its protein is CATSIGQGSYEQYF.

This chain links TRBV5-4 with TRBJ2-3; 10 nucleotides match TRBD2. Germline V CDR1 and CDR2: SGHNT, YYREEE (reference sequence). Unmatched junction bases numbered 8, after V lost 0 bases and J lost 7 bases. The CDR3 extends over 16 amino acids. The CDR3 sequence is CASSLAWLAGDYTQYF. The CDR3 DNA is TGTGCCAGCAGCTTGGCCTGGCTAGCGGGGGACTATACGCAGTATTTT.

The rearrangement uses TRBV7-9 and TRBJ2-4; 16 nucleotides agree with TRBD2. Germline CDR1 and CDR2: SEHNR and FQNEAQ (reference sequence). The CDR3 spans 18 residues. V lost 4 bases to trimming and J lost 0 bases; unmatched junction nucleotides: 3. The CDR3 reads CASSSGLAGGVAKNIQYF. The CDR3 DNA is TGTGCCAGCAGCTCGGGACTAGCGGGAGGGGTAGCCAAAAACATTCAGTACTTC.

The gene calls are TRBV5-4 and TRBJ1-1, with 8 bases that match TRBD1. Germline V gene sequence: CDR1 SGHNT, CDR2 YYREEE (reference sequence). This CDR3 comprises 14 residues. V gave up 2 bases and J gave up 6 bases; unmatched junction bases: 6. The CDR3 nucleotides read TGTGCCAGCAGCTTCACAGGGGGAAGTCCTGAAGCTTTCTTT. Translated: CASSFTGGSPEAFF.

This clone came up once. The rearrangement uses TRBV7-9 and TRBJ2-1, with D unclear. Trimming took off 5 bases at V and 0 bases at J, with 14 bases between the two ends. Germline V gene sequence: CDR1 SEHNR, CDR2 FQNEAQ (reference sequence). The CDR3 sequence is 16 residues long. The CDR3 DNA sequence: TGTGCCAGCAGCCATCTAGGCCCCGGCTCCTACAATGAGCAGTTCTTC. Encoded protein: CASSHLGPGSYNEQFF.

The chain recombines TRBV4-2 with TRBJ2-5; 11 positions match TRBD2. CDR3 length: 17 residues. V lost 0 bases and J lost 0; bases outside the gene matches: 3. The germline gives CDR1 LGHNA, CDR2 YNFKEQ. This chain's CDR3 is CASSQEILAGDQETQYF. Here the CDR3 DNA reads TGTGCCAGCAGCCAAGAGATACTAGCGGGAGACCAAGAGACCCAGTACTTC.

The chain links TRBV10-1 to TRBJ2-1; 7 bases fit TRBD2. Trimming took 2 bases from V and 1 from J; bases not matched to a gene: 5. The CDR3 loop spans 16 amino acids. Germline loops: CDR1 WNHNN, CDR2 SYGVQD (reference sequence). CDR3 coding DNA: TGCGCCAGCAGTGAGGTGGGAGCGGGATCCTACAATGAGCAGTTCTTC. Encoded protein: CASSEVGAGSYNEQFF.